Included here is one TCR beta chain sequence, with context. The data originate from a study of blood T cell repertoires in COVID-19. About the research overall: Collection of acute and convalescent COVID-19 samples took place in the United States, Italy and Spain. PBMCs, B-cell-depleted T cells, or T cells provided the cDNA or gDNA that made up the material.

Germline V lookup: CDR1 SQVTM, CDR2 ANQGSEA. This CDR3 has 12 residues. V lost 5 bases and J 6 bases, leaving 11 bases between the germline ends. Under the authors' procedure: Amplification from reference gene primers served as the basis for estimated nucleated cell counts. Clones were read by immunoSEQ multiplex PCR, and TCRdb kept only the in-frame ones, dropping some. For V, J and clone size, that table is used; D and trimming come from the DNA. The profile shows about 110,000 clones, 88% of them singletons. The rearrangement joins TRBV29-1 to TRBJ2-1; D is unresolved. Material for sequencing was peripheral blood. This clonotype was obtained from a woman aged 45 to 65 with acute or convalescent COVID-19. CDR3 loop: CSVFGISNEQFF. In nucleotides, the CDR3 is TGCAGCGTTTTTGGCATATCCAATGAGCAGTTCTTC.